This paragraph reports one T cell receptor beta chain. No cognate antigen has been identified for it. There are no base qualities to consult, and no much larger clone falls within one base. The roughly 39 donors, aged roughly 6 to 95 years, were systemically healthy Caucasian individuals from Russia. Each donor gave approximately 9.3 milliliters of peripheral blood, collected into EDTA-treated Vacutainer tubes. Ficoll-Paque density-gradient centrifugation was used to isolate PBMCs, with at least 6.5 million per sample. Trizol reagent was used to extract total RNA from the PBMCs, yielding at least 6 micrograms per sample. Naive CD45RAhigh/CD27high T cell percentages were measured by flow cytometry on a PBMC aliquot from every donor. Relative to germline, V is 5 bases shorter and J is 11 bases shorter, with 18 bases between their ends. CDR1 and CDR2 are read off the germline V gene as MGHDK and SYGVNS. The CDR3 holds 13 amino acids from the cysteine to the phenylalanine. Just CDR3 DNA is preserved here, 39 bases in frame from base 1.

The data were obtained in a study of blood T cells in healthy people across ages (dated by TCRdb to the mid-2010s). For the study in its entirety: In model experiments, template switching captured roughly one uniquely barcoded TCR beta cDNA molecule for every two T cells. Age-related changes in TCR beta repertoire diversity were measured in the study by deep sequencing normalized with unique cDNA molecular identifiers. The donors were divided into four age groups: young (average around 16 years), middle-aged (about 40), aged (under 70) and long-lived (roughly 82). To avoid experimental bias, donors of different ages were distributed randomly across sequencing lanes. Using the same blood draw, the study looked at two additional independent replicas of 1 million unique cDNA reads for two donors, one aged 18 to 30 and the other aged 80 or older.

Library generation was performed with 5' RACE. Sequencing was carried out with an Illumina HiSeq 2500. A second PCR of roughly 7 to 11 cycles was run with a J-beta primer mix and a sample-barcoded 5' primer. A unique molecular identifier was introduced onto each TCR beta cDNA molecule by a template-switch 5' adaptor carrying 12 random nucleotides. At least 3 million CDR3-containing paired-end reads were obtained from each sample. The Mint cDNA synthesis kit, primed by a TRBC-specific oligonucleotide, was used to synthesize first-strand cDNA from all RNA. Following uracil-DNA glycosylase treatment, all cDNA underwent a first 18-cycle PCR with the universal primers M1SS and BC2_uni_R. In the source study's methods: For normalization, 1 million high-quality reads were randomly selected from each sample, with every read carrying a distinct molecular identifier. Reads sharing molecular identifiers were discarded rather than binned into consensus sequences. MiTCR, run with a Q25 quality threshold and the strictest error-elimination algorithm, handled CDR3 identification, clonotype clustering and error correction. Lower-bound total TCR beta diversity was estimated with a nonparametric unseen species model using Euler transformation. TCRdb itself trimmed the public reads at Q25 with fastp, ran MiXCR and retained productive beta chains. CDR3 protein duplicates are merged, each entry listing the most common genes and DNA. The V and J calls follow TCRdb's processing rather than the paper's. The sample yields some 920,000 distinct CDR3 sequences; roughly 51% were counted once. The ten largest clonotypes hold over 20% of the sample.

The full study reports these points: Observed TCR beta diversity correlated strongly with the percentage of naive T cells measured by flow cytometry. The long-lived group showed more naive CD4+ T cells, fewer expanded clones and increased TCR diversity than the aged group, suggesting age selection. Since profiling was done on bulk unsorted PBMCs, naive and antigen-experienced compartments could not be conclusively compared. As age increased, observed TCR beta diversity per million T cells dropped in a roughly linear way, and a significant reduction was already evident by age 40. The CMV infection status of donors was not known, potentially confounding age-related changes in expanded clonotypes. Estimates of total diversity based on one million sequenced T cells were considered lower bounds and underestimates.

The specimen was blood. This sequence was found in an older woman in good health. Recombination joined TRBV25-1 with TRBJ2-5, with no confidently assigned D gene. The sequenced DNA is TGTGCCAGCAGTCCTCTAACGAGTAACGTGCAGTACTTC. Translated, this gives CASSPLTSNVQYF.